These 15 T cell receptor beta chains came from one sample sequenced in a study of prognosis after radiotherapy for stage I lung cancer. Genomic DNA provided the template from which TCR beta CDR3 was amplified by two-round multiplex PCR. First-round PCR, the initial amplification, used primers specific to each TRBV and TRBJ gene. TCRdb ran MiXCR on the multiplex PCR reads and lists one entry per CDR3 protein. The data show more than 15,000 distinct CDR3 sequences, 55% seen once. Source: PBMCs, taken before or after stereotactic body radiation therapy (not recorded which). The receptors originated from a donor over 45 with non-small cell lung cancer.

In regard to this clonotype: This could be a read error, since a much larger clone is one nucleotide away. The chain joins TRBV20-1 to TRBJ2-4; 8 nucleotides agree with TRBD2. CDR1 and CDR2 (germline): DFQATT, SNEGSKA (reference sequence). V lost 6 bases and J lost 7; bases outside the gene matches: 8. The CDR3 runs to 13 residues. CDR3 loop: CSADRGGGNIQYF. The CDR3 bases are TGCAGTGCCGATCGGGGGGGCGGGAACATTCAGTACTTC.

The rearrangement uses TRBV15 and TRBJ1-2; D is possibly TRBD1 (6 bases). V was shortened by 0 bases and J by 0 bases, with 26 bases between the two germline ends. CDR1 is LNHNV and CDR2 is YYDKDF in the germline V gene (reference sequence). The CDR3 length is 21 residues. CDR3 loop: CATSREDSFWGRDQANYGYTF. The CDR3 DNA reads TGTGCCACCAGCAGAGAGGACAGTTTCTGGGGCCGAGATCAAGCTAACTATGGCTACACCTTC.

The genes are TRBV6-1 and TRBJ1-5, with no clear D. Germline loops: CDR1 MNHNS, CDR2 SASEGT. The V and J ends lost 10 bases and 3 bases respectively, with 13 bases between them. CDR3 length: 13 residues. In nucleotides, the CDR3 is TGTGCCAACAGCCCCCTTGTCAATCAGCCCCAGCATTTT. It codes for CANSPLVNQPQHF.

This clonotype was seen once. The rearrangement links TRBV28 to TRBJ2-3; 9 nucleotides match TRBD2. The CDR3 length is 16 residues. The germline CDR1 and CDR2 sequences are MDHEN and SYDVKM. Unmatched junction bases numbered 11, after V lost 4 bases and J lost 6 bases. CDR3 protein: CASSSRLAVFVDTQYF. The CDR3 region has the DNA TGTGCCAGCAGTTCCCGACTAGCGGTATTTGTGGATACGCAGTATTTT.

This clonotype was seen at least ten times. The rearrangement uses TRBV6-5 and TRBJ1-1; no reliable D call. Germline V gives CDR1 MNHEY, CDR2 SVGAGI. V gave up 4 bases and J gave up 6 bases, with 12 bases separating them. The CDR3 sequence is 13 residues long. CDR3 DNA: TGTGCCAGCAGTTCTTTCAGGAGGTCTGAAGCTTTCTTT. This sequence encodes CASSSFRRSEAFF.

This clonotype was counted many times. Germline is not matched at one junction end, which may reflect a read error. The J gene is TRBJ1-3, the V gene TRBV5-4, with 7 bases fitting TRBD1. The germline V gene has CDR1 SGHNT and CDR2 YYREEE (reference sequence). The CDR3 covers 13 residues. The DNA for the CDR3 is TGTGCCAGCAGCTCGCAATCCATACCAGGGACAGATTTT. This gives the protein CASSSQSIPGTDF.

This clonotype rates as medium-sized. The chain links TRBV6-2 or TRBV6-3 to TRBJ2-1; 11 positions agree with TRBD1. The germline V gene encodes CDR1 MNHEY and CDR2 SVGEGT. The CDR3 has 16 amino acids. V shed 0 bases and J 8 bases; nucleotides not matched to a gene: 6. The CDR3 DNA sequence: TGTGCCAGCAGTTACTCGGCCGGGACAGGGGGAGATGAGCAGTTCTTC. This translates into CASSYSAGTGGDEQFF.

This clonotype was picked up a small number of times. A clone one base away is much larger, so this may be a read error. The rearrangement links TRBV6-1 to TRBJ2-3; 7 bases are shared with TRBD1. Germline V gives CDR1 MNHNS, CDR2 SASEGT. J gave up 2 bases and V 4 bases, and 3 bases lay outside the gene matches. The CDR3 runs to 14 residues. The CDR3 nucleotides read TGTGCCAGCAGTGGACAGGGAGTCACAGATACGCAGTATTTT. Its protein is CASSGQGVTDTQYF.

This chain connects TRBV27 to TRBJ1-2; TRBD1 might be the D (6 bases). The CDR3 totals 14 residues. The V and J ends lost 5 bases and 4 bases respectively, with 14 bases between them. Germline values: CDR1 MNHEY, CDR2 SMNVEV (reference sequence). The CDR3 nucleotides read TGTGCCAGCAGTGGCCGAGAGGGGGGCTATGGCTACACCTTC. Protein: CASSGREGGYGYTF.

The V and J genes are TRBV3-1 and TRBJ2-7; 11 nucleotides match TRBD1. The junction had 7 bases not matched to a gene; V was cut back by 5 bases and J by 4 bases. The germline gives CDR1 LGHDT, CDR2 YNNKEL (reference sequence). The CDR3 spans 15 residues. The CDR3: CASSLGGQGAYEQYF. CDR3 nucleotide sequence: TGTGCCAGCAGCTTAGGAGGACAGGGGGCTTACGAGCAGTACTTC.

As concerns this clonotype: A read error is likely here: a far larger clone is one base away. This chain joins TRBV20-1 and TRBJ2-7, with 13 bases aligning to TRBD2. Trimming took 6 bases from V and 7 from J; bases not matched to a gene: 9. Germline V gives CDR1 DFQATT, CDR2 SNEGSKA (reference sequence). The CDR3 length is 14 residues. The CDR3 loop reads CSATGLAGVAEQYF. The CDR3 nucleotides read TGCAGTGCAACAGGACTAGCGGGAGTGGCTGAGCAGTACTTC.

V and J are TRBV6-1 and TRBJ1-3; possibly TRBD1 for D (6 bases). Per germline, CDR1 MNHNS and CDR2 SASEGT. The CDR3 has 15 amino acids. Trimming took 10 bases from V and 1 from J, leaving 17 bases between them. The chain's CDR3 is CAIRADRCSGNTIYF. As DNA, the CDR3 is TGTGCCATCAGGGCAGACAGGTGTTCTGGAAACACCATATATTTT.

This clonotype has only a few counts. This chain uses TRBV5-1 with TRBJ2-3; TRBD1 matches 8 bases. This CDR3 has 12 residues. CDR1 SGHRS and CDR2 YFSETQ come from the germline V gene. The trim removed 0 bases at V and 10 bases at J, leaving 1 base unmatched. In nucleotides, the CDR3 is TGCGCCAGCAGCTTGGAGGGACAGGCGCAGTATTTT. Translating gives CASSLEGQAQYF.

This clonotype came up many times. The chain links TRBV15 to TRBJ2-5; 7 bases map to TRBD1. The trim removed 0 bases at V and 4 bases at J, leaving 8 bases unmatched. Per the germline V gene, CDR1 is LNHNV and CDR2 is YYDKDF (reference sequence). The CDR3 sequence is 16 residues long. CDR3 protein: CATSRDRTGVGETQYF. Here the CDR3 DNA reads TGTGCCACCAGCAGAGATCGTACAGGGGTCGGAGAGACCCAGTACTTC.

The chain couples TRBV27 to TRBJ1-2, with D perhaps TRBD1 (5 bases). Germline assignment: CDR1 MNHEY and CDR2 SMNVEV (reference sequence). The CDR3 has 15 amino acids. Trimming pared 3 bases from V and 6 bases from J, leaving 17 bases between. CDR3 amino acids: CASSFLAGEGHGYTF. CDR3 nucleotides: TGTGCCAGCAGTTTTCTAGCTGGTGAGGGGCATGGCTACACCTTC.